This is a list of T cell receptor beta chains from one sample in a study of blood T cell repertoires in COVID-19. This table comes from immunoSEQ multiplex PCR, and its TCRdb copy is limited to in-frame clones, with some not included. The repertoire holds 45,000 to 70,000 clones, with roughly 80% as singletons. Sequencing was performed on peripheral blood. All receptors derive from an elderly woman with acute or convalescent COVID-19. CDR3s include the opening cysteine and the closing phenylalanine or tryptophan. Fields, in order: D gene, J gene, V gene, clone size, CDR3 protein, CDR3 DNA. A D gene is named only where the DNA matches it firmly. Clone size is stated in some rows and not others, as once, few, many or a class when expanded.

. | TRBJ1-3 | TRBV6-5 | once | CASSFSGNTIYF | TGTGCCAGCTCCTTCTCTGGAAACACCATATATTTT
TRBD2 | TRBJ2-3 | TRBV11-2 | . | CASSHSGGGRTDTQYF | TGTGCCAGCAGCCACTCAGGCGGGGGGCGCACAGATACGCAGTATTTT
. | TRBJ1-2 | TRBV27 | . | CASSMTASYGYTF | TGTGCCAGCAGTATGACAGCCAGCTATGGCTACACCTTC
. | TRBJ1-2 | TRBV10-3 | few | CAISGAAEYGYTF | TGTGCCATCAGTGGAGCGGCGGAGTATGGCTACACCTTC
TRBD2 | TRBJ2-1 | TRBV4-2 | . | CASSQSGGSYNEQFF | TGTGCCAGCAGCCAGAGCGGGGGGTCCTACAATGAGCAGTTCTTC
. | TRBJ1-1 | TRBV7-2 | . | CASSFSGYEDEAFF | TGTGCCAGCAGCTTTTCAGGGTATGAAGATGAAGCTTTCTTT
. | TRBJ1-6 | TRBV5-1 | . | CASSLATGNNSPLHF | TGCGCCAGCAGCTTGGCAACAGGGAATAATTCACCCCTCCACTTT
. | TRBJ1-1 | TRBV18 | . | CASSPGVELTEAFF | TGTGCCAGCTCACCAGGTGTGGAGCTCACTGAAGCTTTCTTT
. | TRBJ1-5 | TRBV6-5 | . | CASSYSNGQPQHF | TGTGCCAGCAGTTACTCGAACGGTCAGCCCCAGCATTTT
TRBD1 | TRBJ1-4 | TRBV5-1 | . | CASSLGTGRNEKLFF | TGCGCCAGCAGCTTGGGGACAGGAAGGAATGAAAAACTGTTTTTT
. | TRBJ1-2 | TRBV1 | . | CTSRRTGGQFYGYTF | TGCACCAGCAGACGGACAGGAGGTCAATTCTATGGCTACACCTTC
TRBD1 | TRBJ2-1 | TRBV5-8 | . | CASSQVRQGAWYNEQFF | TGTGCCAGCAGCCAGGTGCGACAGGGGGCTTGGTACAATGAGCAGTTCTTC
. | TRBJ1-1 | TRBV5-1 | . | CASSLLQARTEAFF | TGCGCCAGCAGCTTGCTCCAGGCGCGAACTGAAGCTTTCTTT
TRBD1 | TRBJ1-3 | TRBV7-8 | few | CASSRGQGEGNTIYF | TGTGCCAGCAGCCGGGGACAGGGAGAAGGAAACACCATATATTTT
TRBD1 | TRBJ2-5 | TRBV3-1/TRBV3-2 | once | CASSHRTGKETQYF | TGTGCCAGCAGCCACAGGACAGGGAAAGAGACCCAGTACTTC
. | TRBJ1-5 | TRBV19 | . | CASRSRINQPQHF | TGTGCCAGTAGGAGCAGGATCAATCAGCCCCAGCATTTT
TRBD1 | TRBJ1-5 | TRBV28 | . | CASSPRGQGRNQPQHF | TGTGCCAGCAGCCCCCGCGGACAGGGGAGGAATCAGCCCCAGCATTTT
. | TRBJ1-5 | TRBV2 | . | CASKLGLYSNQPQHF | TGTGCCAGCAAGCTGGGGCTATATAGCAATCAGCCCCAGCATTTT
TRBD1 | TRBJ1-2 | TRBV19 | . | CASSIDDRGRGYGYTF | TGTGCCAGTAGTATAGATGACAGGGGGCGCGGCTATGGCTACACCTTC
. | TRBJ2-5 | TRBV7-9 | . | CASSLRGGSETQYF | TGTGCCAGCAGCTTACGAGGGGGATCGGAGACCCAGTACTTC
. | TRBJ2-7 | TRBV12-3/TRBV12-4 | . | CASSSRFYEQYF | TGTGCCAGCAGTTCCCGTTTCTACGAGCAGTACTTC
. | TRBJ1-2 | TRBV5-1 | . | CASSLATGESFYGYTF | TGCGCCAGCAGCTTGGCCACAGGCGAATCCTTCTATGGCTACACCTTC
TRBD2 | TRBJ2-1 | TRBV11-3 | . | CASSLASGGAGEQFF | TGTGCCAGCAGCTTAGCTAGCGGGGGGGCCGGTGAGCAGTTCTTC
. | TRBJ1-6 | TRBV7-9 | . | CASSLEAGAPLHF | TGTGCCAGCAGCTTAGAGGCGGGCGCACCCCTCCACTTT
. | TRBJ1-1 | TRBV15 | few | CATSRGGAEMPEAFF | TGTGCCACCAGCAGAGGCGGTGCCGAAATGCCTGAAGCTTTCTTT
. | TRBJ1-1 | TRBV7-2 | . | CASSLGSGRWTEAFF | TGTGCCAGCAGCTTAGGGTCAGGGAGGTGGACTGAAGCTTTCTTT
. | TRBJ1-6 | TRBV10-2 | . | CASSDQGPGSPLHF | TGCGCCAGCAGTGATCAGGGCCCGGGTTCACCCCTCCACTTT
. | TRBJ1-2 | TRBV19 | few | CASSMAGAGYGYTF | TGTGCCAGTAGTATGGCGGGGGCTGGCTATGGCTACACCTTC
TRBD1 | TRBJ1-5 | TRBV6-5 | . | CASSRGTGDDQPQHF | TGTGCCAGCAGCCGCGGGACAGGGGATGATCAGCCCCAGCATTTT
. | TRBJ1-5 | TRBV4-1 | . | CASSQPGSSNQPQHF | TGCGCCAGCAGCCAGCCAGGGTCCAGCAATCAGCCCCAGCATTTT
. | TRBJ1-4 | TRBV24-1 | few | CATSDFNIAEEKLFF | TGTGCCACCAGTGATTTCAATATAGCGGAGGAAAAACTGTTTTTT
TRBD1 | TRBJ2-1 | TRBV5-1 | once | CASSSGTGGILGEQFF | TGCGCCAGCAGCTCCGGGACAGGGGGCATTCTTGGTGAGCAGTTCTTC
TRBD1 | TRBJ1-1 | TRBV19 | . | CASRTGSDVAEAFF | TGTGCCAGTAGGACAGGGTCCGACGTTGCTGAAGCTTTCTTT
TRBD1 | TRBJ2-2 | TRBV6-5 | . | CASSYSWQGATGELFF | TGTGCCAGCAGTTACTCATGGCAGGGGGCAACCGGGGAGCTGTTTTTT
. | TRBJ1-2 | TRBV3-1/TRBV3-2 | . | CASSREGVNYGYTF | TGTGCCAGCAGCCGGGAGGGGGTGAACTATGGCTACACCTTC
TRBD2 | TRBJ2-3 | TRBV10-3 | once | CATRLAGDLTDTQYF | TGTGCCACCCGACTAGCGGGGGACCTCACAGATACGCAGTATTTT
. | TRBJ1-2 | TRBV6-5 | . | CASSYGTSGIHTF | TGTGCCAGCAGTTACGGGACAAGTGGAATCCACACCTTC
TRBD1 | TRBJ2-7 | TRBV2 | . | CASRDRVSYEQYF | TGTGCCAGCCGAGACAGGGTTTCCTACGAGCAGTACTTC
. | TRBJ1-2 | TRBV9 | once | CASSGNPAVYRSDDGYTF | TGTGCCAGCAGCGGAAACCCCGCAGTGTACAGATCCGACGATGGCTACACCTTC
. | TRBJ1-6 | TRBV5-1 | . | CASSETHLDSPLHF | TGCGCCAGCAGCGAAACACACCTAGATTCACCCCTCCACTTT
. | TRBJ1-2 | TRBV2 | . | CASSRDKAQIYGYTF | TGTGCCAGCAGCCGGGATAAAGCGCAAATCTATGGCTACACCTTC
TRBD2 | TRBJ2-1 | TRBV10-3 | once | CAISESASGGATNEQFF | TGTGCCATCAGTGAGTCTGCTAGCGGGGGGGCGACCAATGAGCAGTTCTTC
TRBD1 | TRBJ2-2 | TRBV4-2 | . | CASSQDYRGLGGELFF | TGTGCCAGCAGCCAAGATTACAGGGGGCTTGGCGGGGAGCTGTTTTTT
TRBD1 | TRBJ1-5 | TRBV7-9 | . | CASSEGQYSNQPQHF | TGTGCCAGCAGCGAGGGACAGTATAGCAATCAGCCCCAGCATTTT
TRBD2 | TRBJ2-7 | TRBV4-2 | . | CASSQDIAGGLYEQYF | TGTGCCAGCAGCCAAGATATTGCGGGGGGGCTGTACGAGCAGTACTTC
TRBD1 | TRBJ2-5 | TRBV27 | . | CASSLGGTGSETQYF | TGTGCCAGCAGCCTAGGGGGGACAGGGAGCGAGACCCAGTACTTC
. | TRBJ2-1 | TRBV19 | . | CASSIFRLVGSNEQFF | TGTGCCAGTAGTATTTTTAGACTAGTGGGCTCCAATGAGCAGTTCTTC
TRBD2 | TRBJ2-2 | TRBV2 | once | CASSGGTSGTTGELFF | TGTGCCAGCAGTGGCGGGACTAGCGGAACCACCGGGGAGCTGTTTTTT
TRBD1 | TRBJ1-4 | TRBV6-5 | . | CASSTGGGGEKLFF | TGTGCCAGCAGTACAGGGGGCGGGGGTGAAAAACTGTTTTTT
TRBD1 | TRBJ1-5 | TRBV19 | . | CASSIQGGSNQPQHF | TGTGCCAGTAGTATCCAGGGGGGTAGCAATCAGCCCCAGCATTTT
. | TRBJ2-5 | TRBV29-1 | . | CSVSTGETQYF | TGCAGCGTTTCAACCGGAGAGACCCAGTACTTC
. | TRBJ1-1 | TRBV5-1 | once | CASSPTTMNTEAFF | TGCGCCAGCAGCCCGACTACCATGAACACTGAAGCTTTCTTT
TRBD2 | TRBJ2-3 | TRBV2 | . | CASSQLAGGGDTQYF | TGTGCCAGCAGCCAACTAGCGGGGGGCGGTGATACGCAGTATTTT
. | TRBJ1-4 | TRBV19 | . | CASSMWDKGNEKLFF | TGTGCCAGTAGTATGTGGGACAAGGGTAATGAAAAACTGTTTTTT
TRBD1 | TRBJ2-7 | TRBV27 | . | CASSQLSRGSGEQYF | TGTGCCAGCAGCCAACTAAGCAGGGGGTCGGGCGAGCAGTACTTC